This T cell receptor beta chain was recorded in a study of OX40 agonist ivuxolimab in advanced cancers. Germline values: CDR1 LNHNV, CDR2 YYDKDF (reference sequence). The CDR3 is 15 residues long. After removal of 5 bases from V and 4 bases from J, the junction contained 7 bases not matched to a gene. Here immunoSEQ multiplex PCR was the method, and the copy in TCRdb shows in-frame clones only, minus some. The sample records roughly 41,000 clones, 90% to 95% being singletons. This clone was found a few times. The chain joins TRBV15 to TRBJ1-2; TRBD1 matches at 10 bases. Sequences were derived from CD4+ or CD8+ T cells sorted from blood, sampled in a trial of the OX40 agonist ivuxolimab. The TCR sequence derives from an adult with an advanced solid tumor such as melanoma, head and neck, liver or kidney cancer. CDR3 sequence: CATSEGQGYGYGYTF. The CDR3 region has the DNA TGTGCCACCAGCGAGGGACAGGGGTACGGCTATGGCTACACCTTC.